This T cell receptor beta chain is from a study of blood T cell repertoires in COVID-19. Across the study: Acute and convalescent COVID-19 samples came from the United States, Italy and Spain.

The assay was immunoSEQ multiplex PCR, and TCRdb's table has in-frame clones only and misses some. The table shows 95,000 to 130,000 clones, with almost 85% occurring only once. This CDR3 has 17 amino acids. Germline V lookup: CDR1 SGHTA, CDR2 FQGNSA. The V end was cut by 1 base, the J end by 4 bases, with 18 bases between. The gene calls are TRBV7-2 and TRBJ2-3; possible D gene TRBD2, 5 bases. The TCR sequence derives from a man in his 70s with active or convalescent COVID-19. Specimen: peripheral blood. The CDR3 nucleotides are TGTGCCAGCAGCTTAGGGGTCGGGGTTCTGAGGCCAGATACGCAGTATTTT. Translating gives CASSLGVGVLRPDTQYF.